This T cell receptor beta chain was sequenced in a study of cytomegalovirus exposure and HLA in healthy donors. General study findings and limits: Per a later analysis, HLA-associated TCR beta chains showed more clonal expansion than other, equally common TCR beta chains. Trimming of TCR beta V- and J-genes showed a link, identified in a later analysis, to a missense DCLRE1C variant. Analyses of presence and absence presupposed an approximately uniform sequencing depth across donors.

Germline CDR1 SGHTS, CDR2 YDEGEE. There are 10 residues in the CDR3. Trimming removed 2 bases at V and 11 bases at J, with 7 bases between. Regarding donors, all were healthy bone marrow donors. Notes on this clone: Its antigen remains unknown.

In the PCR, 60 Vbeta and 13 Jbeta primers were used. Data came from immunoSEQ multiplex PCR; TCRdb stores just in-frame clones and leaves some out. The data contain about 140,000 clones, around four fifths of them singletons. Sample: PBMCs. The TCR sequence derives from a male donor in good health and CMV-seronegative. The chain has TRBV5-8 and TRBJ1-1; no clear D. CDR3 sequence (DNA): TGTGCCAGCAGCTTAAATGAGGCTTTCTTT. Amino acid sequence: CASSLNEAFF.